This entry lists 25 T cell receptor beta chains sequenced from one sample in a study of blood T cells in healthy people across ages. A second PCR of 7 to 11 cycles used a sample-barcoded 5' primer and a J-beta primer mix. TCRdb analysed the 5' RACE reads with MiXCR anew, one entry per CDR3 protein. The sample includes about 650,000 distinct CDR3 sequences, less than 40% of them seen just once. The sample comprised blood. Every receptor here comes from a woman of 80 years or more in good health.

In its sample, this clonotype was seen a few times. The chain combines TRBV11-2 with TRBJ2-2; no reliable D call. V was clipped by 4 bases and J by 3 bases, with 6 bases between them. This CDR3 has 13 residues. In germline, CDR1 is SGHAT, CDR2 FQNNGV. CDR3 DNA sequence: TGTGCCAGCAGCTCCGAGTACACCGGGGAGCTGTTTTTT. The encoded protein is CASSSEYTGELFF. Together with reference TRBV11-2 and TRBJ2-2, the CDR3 gives the full variable domain: EAGVAQSPRYKIIEKRQSVAFWCNPISGHATLYWYQQILGQGPKLLIQFQNNGVVDDSQLPKDRFSAERLKGVDSTLKIQPAKLEDSAVYLCASSSEYTGELFFGEGSRLTVL.

In its sample, this clonotype was seen once. This chain joins TRBV6-2 or TRBV6-3 and TRBJ1-4, with 8 bases identical to TRBD1. V shed 7 bases and J 6 bases; nucleotides not matched to a gene: 4. The CDR3 is made up of 13 amino acids. Germline loops: CDR1 MNHEY, CDR2 SVGEGT. The CDR3 DNA is TGTGCCAGCAAGGAGACAGGGGATGAAAAACTGTTTTTT. Protein sequence: CASKETGDEKLFF.

As regards this clonotype: This may be a read error, as it is one base from a much larger clone. The rearrangement uses TRBV3-1 and TRBJ1-5; D might be TRBD1 (6 bases). The V gene lost 4 bases and the J gene lost 1 base, with 11 bases spanning the gap. Germline V gene data show CDR1 as LGHDT and CDR2 as YNNKEL (reference sequence). The CDR3 contains 15 residues. CDR3 nucleotides: TGTGCCAGCAGCCCCACAGGGAAGAGCAATCAGCCCCAGCATTTT. This gives the protein CASSPTGKSNQPQHF.

This clonotype came up a few times. This chain links TRBV20-1 with TRBJ1-1, with TRBD1 matching over 10 bases. The CDR3 covers 16 residues. CDR1 DFQATT and CDR2 SNEGSKA come from the germline V gene (reference sequence). With V trimmed by 3 bases and J by 3 bases, 10 bases remained unmatched. The CDR3 loop reads CSARAPGQGRDTEAFF. The CDR3, as DNA: TGCAGTGCTAGGGCACCGGGACAGGGGCGGGACACTGAAGCTTTCTTT.

This clonotype was counted at least ten times. The gene calls are TRBV11-2 and TRBJ2-3; the match to TRBD2 covers 12 bases. Germline lookup yields CDR1 SGHAT and CDR2 FQNNGV. V lost 8 bases, J lost 7 bases, and 7 bases stayed unmatched. CDR3 size: 14 residues. The CDR3 nucleotides read TGTGCCAGCTCTAGCGGGGGGGCCCGATATACGCAGTATTTT. It is translated as CASSSGGARYTQYF.

The chain links TRBV3-1 to TRBJ2-3; 11 bases line up with TRBD2. Germline values: CDR1 LGHDT, CDR2 YNNKEL (reference sequence). With 4 bases clipped from V and 2 bases from J, the junction kept 2 bases outside the gene matches. This CDR3 contains 15 residues. CDR3 residues: CASSPSGRTTDTQYF. The DNA of the CDR3 is TGTGCCAGCAGCCCTAGCGGGAGGACCACAGATACGCAGTATTTT.

There are many counts of this clonotype. The rearrangement links TRBV18 to TRBJ2-5, with TRBD1 matching 8 bases. The CDR3 sequence is 15 residues long. Germline loops: CDR1 KGHSH, CDR2 LQKENI. J was trimmed by 7 bases and V by 2 bases; bases with no gene match: 9. CDR3 nucleotide sequence: TGTGCCAGCTCACCAAGTGCAGGGGGCGAATGGACCCAGTACTTC. It yields the protein CASSPSAGGEWTQYF.

This clonotype was counted once. Given the absence of the conserved phenylalanine or tryptophan at the CDR3 end, a read error is likely. The chain recombines TRBV20-1 with TRBJ2-1; D possibly corresponds to TRBD1 (5 bases). This CDR3 comprises 12 residues. Germline CDR1 and CDR2: DFQATT and SNEGSKA (reference sequence). Trimming removed 3 bases at V and 7 bases at J, with 10 bases between. DNA for the CDR3: TGCAGTGCTAGCCAAGGGGCAAATGAGCAGTTCTTA. Its protein is CSASQGANEQFL.

The chain carries TRBV5-1 and TRBJ2-4, with 9 bases matching TRBD1. V trimming: 0 bases; J trimming: 13 bases; junction bases outside the gene matches: 5. Germline V gene lookup returns CDR1 SGHRS and CDR2 YFSETQ. The CDR3 totals 13 residues. The CDR3 spells CASSLGDRAGQYF. CDR3 DNA sequence: TGCGCCAGCAGCTTGGGGGACAGGGCTGGGCAGTACTTC.

The chain carries TRBV7-2 and TRBJ2-7; no clear D. Trimming pared 0 bases from V and 6 bases from J, leaving 15 bases between. This CDR3 is 15 amino acids long. The V gene's germline CDR1 is SGHTA and CDR2 FQGNSA. CDR3 residues: CASSLAALTLSEQYF. The CDR3 nucleotides are TGTGCCAGCAGCTTAGCGGCCCTAACTTTAAGCGAGCAGTACTTC.

Ten or more counts support this clonotype. The chain carries TRBV11-1 and TRBJ2-7; D remains unclear. V lost 5 bases and J 3 bases, leaving 20 bases between the germline ends. Germline V lookup: CDR1 SGHAT, CDR2 FQDESV (reference sequence). The CDR3 is made up of 16 amino acids. The DNA of the CDR3 is TGTGCCAGCAGCGCAGCCCACAAATCCTTCGACTACGAGCAGTACTTC. This codes for CASSAAHKSFDYEQYF.

About this clonotype: It differs at one base from a far larger clone, so likely a read error. The rearrangement uses TRBV7-2 and TRBJ2-1; maybe TRBD2 (5 bases). V lost 5 bases to trimming and J lost 13 bases, with 15 bases between them. The CDR3 is made up of 12 amino acids. CDR1 is SGHTA, CDR2 FQGNSA, per germline. The CDR3 coding sequence is TGTGCCAGCAGCCCCGGTGGGGAGACCCAGTTCTTC. Protein: CASSPGGETQFF. The variable domain in full, with the rest retrieved from reference TRBV7-2 and TRBJ2-1, is GAGVSQSPSNKVTEKGKDVELRCDPISGHTALYWYRQSLGQGLEFLIYFQGNSAPDKSGLPSDRFSAERTGGSVSTLTIQRTQQEDSAVYLCASSPGGETQFFGPGTRLTVL.

In this sample, this clonotype turned up many times. J is TRBJ2-7 and V is TRBV5-1; perhaps TRBD1 as D (9 bases). The CDR3 runs to 16 residues. V lost 4 bases, J lost 5 bases, and 22 bases lay in between. In germline, CDR1 is SGHRS, CDR2 YFSETQ. CDR3 DNA: TGCGCCAGCAGCCCCGGGGGGGGACAGGGAACCCACGAGCAGTACTTC. This encodes CASSPGGGQGTHEQYF.

The rearrangement joins TRBV4-3 to TRBJ1-5; 12 positions match TRBD1. V dropped 0 bases and J dropped 5; count of bases not matched to a gene: 8. The CDR3 runs to 18 residues. Germline V gene lookup returns CDR1 LGHNA and CDR2 YSLEER. The chain's CDR3 is CASSQDRTGQGAHQPQHF. CDR3 DNA: TGCGCCAGCAGCCAAGATCGAACGGGACAGGGGGCTCATCAGCCCCAGCATTTT.

This clonotype was observed a handful of times. This chain connects TRBV6-5 to TRBJ2-2; 8 positions match TRBD1. The CDR3 covers 14 residues. CDR1 and CDR2 from the germline V gene are MNHEY and SVGAGI. V lost 11 bases and J lost 3; bases outside the gene matches: 8. CDR3 amino acids: CAVRGRGDTGELFF. CDR3 bases: TGTGCCGTCAGGGGGCGCGGGGACACCGGGGAGCTGTTTTTT.

This chain connects TRBV12-3 or TRBV12-4 to TRBJ2-1, with TRBD2 matching over 8 bases. This CDR3 is built from 15 residues. J lost 3 bases, V lost 6 bases, and 7 bases had no gene match. CDR3 protein: CASRLSGGLYNEQFF. Here the CDR3 DNA reads TGTGCCAGCAGATTGAGCGGGGGCCTCTACAATGAGCAGTTCTTC.

This clonotype was seen only a few times. This may come from a read error, since a much larger clone is one base off. V is TRBV4-2 and J is TRBJ2-5; D is perhaps TRBD1 (5 bases). Germline V gene lookup returns CDR1 LGHNA and CDR2 YNFKEQ. The CDR3 is 15 amino acids. V was clipped by 0 bases and J by 11 bases, with 19 bases between them. For the CDR3, the DNA is TGTGCCAGCAGCCAAGATCTCCCAGGGTTGAATGAGCAGTACTTC. Residues: CASSQDLPGLNEQYF.

This clonotype was seen a single time. The V and J genes are TRBV25-1 and TRBJ1-2, with D maybe TRBD1 (6 bases). The germline gives CDR1 MGHDK, CDR2 SYGVNS. The CDR3 runs 15 residues. V shed 4 bases and J shed 2 bases, with 14 bases lying between them. The CDR3 DNA is TGTGCCAGCAGTGGGGAACAGGGAGTAAACTATGGCTACACCTTC. As protein: CASSGEQGVNYGYTF.

V usage is TRBV20-1 and J usage is TRBJ2-5; 8 nucleotides match TRBD2. The junction had 11 bases not matched to a gene; V was cut back by 6 bases and J by 5 bases. This CDR3 spans 14 amino acids. Germline lookup yields CDR1 DFQATT and CDR2 SNEGSKA (reference sequence). CDR3 sequence: CSALHRGGLETQYF. Written as DNA, the CDR3 is TGCAGTGCCCTACATCGGGGGGGCCTGGAGACCCAGTACTTC.

This clonotype showed up just a few times. The chain couples TRBV6-6 to TRBJ1-4; D not resolved. This CDR3 contains 13 residues. The V end was cut by 0 bases, the J end by 7 bases, with 6 bases between. The germline gives CDR1 MNHNY, CDR2 SVGAGI (reference sequence). The CDR3: CASSYSTIEKLFF. The CDR3 DNA is TGTGCCAGCAGTTACTCGACAATTGAAAAACTGTTTTTT.

Concerning this clonotype: With a much larger clone just one base away, this may be a read error. The chain carries TRBV12-3 or TRBV12-4 and TRBJ2-7; a possible D gene is TRBD2 (7 bases). The CDR3 extends over 16 amino acids. Trimming removed 0 bases at V and 7 bases at J, with 19 bases between. CDR3 sequence reads: CASSLAFSGGYNEQYF. Here the CDR3 DNA reads TGTGCCAGCAGTTTAGCGTTCTCGGGGGGCTACAATGAGCAGTACTTC.

The chain joins TRBV29-1 to TRBJ1-1, with 8 bases that match TRBD1. The CDR3 length is 11 residues. The germline CDR1 and CDR2 sequences are SQVTM and ANQGSEA. V dropped 4 bases and J dropped 7; count of bases not matched to a gene: 2. The chain's CDR3 is CSVGQGSEAFF. For the CDR3, the DNA is TGCAGCGTTGGACAGGGGAGTGAAGCTTTCTTT.

This clonotype was counted ten times or more. This chain joins TRBV3-1 and TRBJ2-6; unclear D gene. The CDR3 length is 19 residues. From germline, CDR1 is LGHDT and CDR2 YNNKEL (reference sequence). Trimming pared 1 base from V and 0 bases from J, leaving 16 bases between. CDR3 protein: CASSQGVLGGLSGANVLTF. The DNA for the CDR3 is TGTGCCAGCAGCCAAGGGGTTTTGGGTGGCCTCTCTGGGGCCAACGTCCTGACTTTC.

The chain joins TRBV20-1 to TRBJ2-3; 8 positions match TRBD2. This CDR3 is 17 amino acids long. The ends lost 0 bases at V and 0 bases at J; junction bases unmatched: 8. Germline CDR1 and CDR2: DFQATT and SNEGSKA (reference sequence). The CDR3 DNA is TGCAGTGCTAGAGATCACAAGCGGGGGTTAAGCACAGATACGCAGTATTTT. Amino acids: CSARDHKRGLSTDTQYF.

A word on this clonotype: A clone one base away is much larger, so this may be a read error. The chain joins TRBV11-2 to TRBJ1-2, with D tentatively TRBD1 (6 bases). The CDR3 extends over 12 amino acids. Per the germline V gene, CDR1 is SGHAT and CDR2 is FQNNGV. CDR3 in DNA: TGTGCCCGCAGCCTATTTAGGGGGGGCTACACCTTC. The encoded protein is CARSLFRGGYTF.